This T cell receptor beta chain derives from a study of T cell responses to AZD1222 COVID-19 vaccine. Whole-study results and caveats: Among vaccine-associated CD4 TCRs, coverage spanned spike, with dominance at 160-218 and 743-854. Reports indicate that nearly half of spike-specific TCRs are directed at unmutated variant regions. Two AZD1222 administrations were followed by greater Spike-specific TCR breadth and depth.

Germline trimming cut 5 bases from V and 2 bases from J; bases unmatched to any gene: 3. Germline-derived CDR1 and CDR2 are SGHTA and FQGTGA. CDR3 size: 15 residues. Comments on this clone: Its specificity is not known.

The protocol was immunoSEQ multiplex PCR, while the TCRdb copy is restricted to in-frame clones and leaves out a portion. Of 180,000 or so clones in the sample, about 91% are singletons; the top ten hold approximately 1.2%. The source material was peripheral blood, sampled 28 days after the second AZD1222 dose. The source of this sequence is an adult who received the AZD1222 COVID-19 vaccine. This sequence joins TRBV7-3 and TRBJ2-6, with 7 bases matching TRBD2. The CDR3 is CASSITSAGANVLTF. CDR3 DNA sequence: TGTGCCAGCAGCATCACTAGCGCTGGGGCCAACGTCCTGACTTTC. The variable domain in full, completed from reference TRBV7-3 and TRBJ2-6, reads GAGVSQTPSNKVTEKGKYVELRCDPISGHTALYWYRQSLGQGPEFLIYFQGTGAADDSGLPNDRFFAVRPEGSVSTLKIQRTERGDSAVYLCASSITSAGANVLTFGAGSRLTVL.